The sample holds a few counts of the clone carrying this T cell receptor (beta chain). Its matching antigen is unknown. The data originate from a study of CD8 T cells in ankylosing spondylitis. Notes on the study in general: The clones that were linked to disease were reported to be significantly enriched in matched synovial fluid samples from ankylosing spondylitis patients.

V lost 3 bases and J lost 4; bases outside the gene matches: 10. This CDR3 spans 18 amino acids. Germline CDR1 SEHNR, CDR2 FQNEAQ (reference sequence). TCRdb independently ran MiXCR on the 5' RACE reads; one entry per CDR3 protein. The sample records approximately 140,000 distinct CDR3 sequences, under 45% being singletons. The rearrangement uses TRBV7-9 and TRBJ2-1, with 12 positions matching TRBD2. This TCR was sampled from a male donor with ankylosing spondylitis. The sample consisted of synovial fluid, either unsorted or a sorted T cell fraction (not recorded which). The CDR3 nucleotides read TGTGCCAGCAGCTTCCGTCTAGCGGGAGGGAGGTTTTACAATGAGCAGTTCTTC. Translation: CASSFRLAGGRFYNEQFF.